One sample yielded the 7 T cell receptor beta chains listed below, sequenced in a study of blood T cell repertoires in COVID-19. Generated by immunoSEQ multiplex PCR, the TCRdb table keeps only in-frame clones and is missing some. The sample gives some 60,000 clones, approximately 86% of which show up once; 7.4% is in the top ten. Source material: peripheral blood. These receptors were collected from a human donor with active COVID-19. The donor label of this sample is uncertain.

V usage is TRBV7-3 and J usage is TRBJ2-1, with TRBD1 matching over 10 bases. J was trimmed by 4 bases and V by 4 bases; bases with no gene match: 4. Germline-derived CDR1 and CDR2 are SGHTA and FQGTGA. The length of the CDR3 is 15 residues. The CDR3 nucleotides are TGTGCCAGCAGCTCGACAGGGGGCGGTTACAATGAGCAGTTCTTC. Translating it yields CASSSTGGGYNEQFF.

This clone has more than one count but fewer than ten. The genes are TRBV7-9 and TRBJ2-7, with a weak D call TRBD1 (5 bases). This CDR3 has 12 amino acids. Trimming took off 5 bases at V and 3 bases at J, with 8 bases between the two ends. The germline CDR1 and CDR2 sequences are SEHNR and FQNEAQ (reference sequence). In nucleotides, the CDR3 is TGTGCCAGCAGCCCAGGGCACTACGAGCAGTACTTC. As protein: CASSPGHYEQYF.

The CDR3 here is CASTTLTLAGKAADTQYF. CDR3 sequence (DNA): TGTGCCAGCACAACACTAACACTAGCGGGAAAGGCGGCAGATACGCAGTATTTT. V is TRBV28 and J is TRBJ2-3, with TRBD2 matching 10 bases. V shed 7 bases, J shed 4 bases, and the junction held 17 bases outside the gene matches. The CDR3 has 18 amino acids. Germline values: CDR1 MDHEN, CDR2 SYDVKM.

The V call is TRBV5-1, the J call TRBJ2-2; 7 positions agree with TRBD1. Unmatched junction bases numbered 4, after V lost 0 bases and J lost 5 bases. Germline V gives CDR1 SGHRS, CDR2 YFSETQ. This CDR3 region has 15 residues. CDR3 sequence reads: CASSLVAGGTGELFF. In DNA, the CDR3 is TGCGCCAGCAGCTTGGTGGCAGGGGGAACCGGGGAGCTGTTTTTT.

The chain uses TRBV30 and TRBJ1-1; the D gene is possibly TRBD1 (5 bases). This CDR3 is built from 13 residues. The V and J ends lost 1 base and 7 bases respectively, with 13 bases between them. The germline V gene encodes CDR1 GTSNPN and CDR2 SVGIG (reference sequence). The CDR3 here is CAWSGGLTGEAFF. CDR3 sequence (DNA): TGTGCCTGGAGTGGGGGCCTTACGGGTGAAGCTTTCTTT. Using reference TRBV30 and TRBJ1-1 for the parts outside the CDR3, the full variable domain is SQTIHQWPATLVQPVGSPLSLECTVEGTSNPNLYWYRQAAGRGLQLLFYSVGIGQISSEVPQNLSASRPQDRQFILSSKKLLLSDSGFYLCAWSGGLTGEAFFGQGTRLTVV.

V usage is TRBV7-9 and J usage is TRBJ2-7; D remains unclear. V lost 4 bases to trimming and J lost 0 bases, with 7 bases between them. This CDR3 comprises 13 residues. The germline V gene has CDR1 SEHNR and CDR2 FQNEAQ (reference sequence). CDR3 in DNA: TGTGCCAGCAGCTCCCACAACTCCTACGAGCAGTACTTC. It encodes CASSSHNSYEQYF.

V usage is TRBV6-5 and J usage is TRBJ1-2; the match to TRBD1 covers 8 bases. J lost 2 bases, V lost 6 bases, and 8 bases had no gene match. CDR3 length: 15 residues. CDR1 and CDR2 from the germline V gene are MNHEY and SVGAGI. Written as DNA, the CDR3 is TGTGCCAGCAGCCCGGGACAGGCGATAAACTATGGCTACACCTTC. This codes for CASSPGQAINYGYTF.